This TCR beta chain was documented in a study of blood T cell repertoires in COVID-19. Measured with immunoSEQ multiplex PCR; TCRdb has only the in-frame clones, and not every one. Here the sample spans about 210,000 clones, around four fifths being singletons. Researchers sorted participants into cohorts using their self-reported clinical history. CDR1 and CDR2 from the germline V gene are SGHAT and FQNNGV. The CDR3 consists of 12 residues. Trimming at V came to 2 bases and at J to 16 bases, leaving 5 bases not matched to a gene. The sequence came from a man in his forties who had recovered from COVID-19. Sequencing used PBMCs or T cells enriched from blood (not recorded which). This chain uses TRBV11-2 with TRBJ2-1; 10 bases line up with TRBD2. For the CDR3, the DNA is TGTGCCAGCAGCTTACCTAGCGGGAGCCCATTCTTC. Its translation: CASSLPSGSPFF.